One sample yielded the 27 T cell receptor beta chains listed below, sequenced in a study of cytomegalovirus exposure and HLA in healthy donors. Profiled with immunoSEQ multiplex PCR; TCRdb holds only in-frame clones, not every one. Here the sample spans under 300,000 clones, 90% being singletons. Sequenced: PBMCs. Source of these receptors: a woman between 18 and 29 years old in good health and CMV-seronegative.

This clone was counted a single time. The genes are TRBV6-6 and TRBJ2-5, with TRBD2 matching 7 bases. The J segment lost 0 bases and the V segment lost 0 bases, leaving 1 base of the junction unmatched. The CDR3 has 15 residues. Germline V lookup: CDR1 MNHNY, CDR2 SVGAGI (reference sequence). The CDR3 bases are TGTGCCAGCAGTTACTCGGGGGGGTACCAAGAGACCCAGTACTTC. It specifies CASSYSGGYQETQYF.

The CDR3 is CASSQVGQGILTEQFF. The DNA of the CDR3 is TGCGCCAGCAGCCAAGTAGGGCAGGGGATCCTCACTGAGCAGTTCTTC. The gene calls are TRBV4-1 and TRBJ2-1; TRBD1 might be the D (6 bases). Germline V gene data show CDR1 as MGHRA and CDR2 as YSYEKL. Trimming pared 1 base from V and 9 bases from J, leaving 19 bases between. The CDR3 length is 16 residues.

The chain recombines TRBV15 with TRBJ1-2; the D gene is possibly TRBD1 (6 bases). The V and J ends lost 1 base and 0 bases respectively, with 12 bases between them. Looked up from germline, CDR1 is LNHNV and CDR2 is YYDKDF (reference sequence). CDR3 length: 16 amino acids. The CDR3 DNA sequence: TGTGCCACCAGCAGAGTTGTGGACAGAACTAACTATGGCTACACCTTC. Amino acid sequence: CATSRVVDRTNYGYTF. The variable domain in full, completed from reference TRBV15 and TRBJ1-2, reads DAMVIQNPRYQVTQFGKPVTLSCSQTLNHNVMYWYQQKSSQAPKLLFHYYDKDFNNEADTPDNFQSRRPNTSFCFLDIRSPGLGDTAMYLCATSRVVDRTNYGYTFGSGTRLTVV.

The V and J genes are TRBV7-9 and TRBJ2-3, with 10 bases lining up with TRBD2. V trimming: 5 bases; J trimming: 0 bases; junction bases outside the gene matches: 5. The CDR3 totals 16 residues. Germline CDR1 SEHNR, CDR2 FQNEAQ (reference sequence). The CDR3 sequence is CASSPSGGASTDTQYF. The CDR3 DNA reads TGTGCCAGCAGCCCGAGCGGGGGGGCAAGCACAGATACGCAGTATTTT.

The chain joins TRBV7-9 to TRBJ2-2, with 8 nucleotides matching TRBD2. The length of the CDR3 is 18 residues. The germline gives CDR1 SEHNR, CDR2 FQNEAQ (reference sequence). J was trimmed by 0 bases and V by 0 bases; bases with no gene match: 6. CDR3 protein: CASSLARGLGSNTGELFF. The CDR3 DNA reads TGTGCCAGCAGCTTAGCGCGGGGACTAGGGTCGAACACCGGGGAGCTGTTTTTT.

The V and J genes are TRBV5-6 and TRBJ1-1, with D uncertain. Deletions cut 1 base from V and 4 bases from J, with 5 bases between. Germline CDR1 SGHDT, CDR2 YYEEEE. This CDR3 comprises 12 residues. DNA of the CDR3: TGTGCCAGCAGCTTGTTCATCACTGAAGCTTTCTTT. The encoded protein is CASSLFITEAFF.

A single count supports this clone. This chain joins TRBV5-4 and TRBJ2-1; maybe TRBD1 (6 bases). V was trimmed by 4 bases and J by 2 bases, leaving 13 bases between them. From germline, CDR1 is SGHNT and CDR2 YYREEE (reference sequence). The CDR3 runs 15 residues. CDR3 loop: CASSPNTGTYNEQFF. CDR3 nucleotides: TGTGCCAGCAGCCCGAATACAGGGACCTACAATGAGCAGTTCTTC.

The J gene is TRBJ1-1, the V gene TRBV6-6; no reliable D call. The V and J ends lost 7 bases and 0 bases respectively, with 15 bases between them. This CDR3 contains 15 residues. Germline V gene lookup returns CDR1 MNHNY and CDR2 SVGAGI (reference sequence). The CDR3 here is CASTLSQTMNTEAFF. The CDR3 region has the DNA TGTGCCAGCACCCTCTCCCAGACAATGAACACTGAAGCTTTCTTT.

V gene TRBV6-5 combines with J gene TRBJ2-1; 11 bases are a match to TRBD1. With 4 bases clipped from V and 9 bases from J, the junction kept 8 bases outside the gene matches. The germline V gene has CDR1 MNHEY and CDR2 SVGAGI. The CDR3 loop spans 15 amino acids. The CDR3 sequence: CASSSSGQGVFEQFF. The CDR3 DNA reads as TGTGCCAGCAGTTCCTCGGGACAGGGGGTATTTGAGCAGTTCTTC.

This clone was found once. The CDR3 loop is CASTAYNEQFF. Written as DNA, the CDR3 is TGTGCCAGCACAGCCTACAATGAGCAGTTCTTC. V usage is TRBV27 and J usage is TRBJ2-1; D gene unclear. CDR3 length equals 11 residues. The germline V gene encodes CDR1 MNHEY and CDR2 SMNVEV (reference sequence). V lost 7 bases, J lost 2 bases, and 3 bases lay in between.

This rearrangement joins TRBV18 to TRBJ1-5; TRBD1 might be the D (5 bases). CDR3 length: 19 residues. V dropped 1 base and J dropped 2 bases, with 21 bases sitting between them. Looked up from germline, CDR1 is KGHSH and CDR2 is LQKENI. For the CDR3, the DNA is TGTGCCAGCTCACCACGCTCCGTGCAGGGAGGGCTGCGCAATCAGCCCCAGCATTTT. Amino acids: CASSPRSVQGGLRNQPQHF.

The chain couples TRBV7-3 to TRBJ1-5, with TRBD1 matching over 7 bases. The CDR3 is 13 amino acids. Germline CDR1 is SGHTA and CDR2 is FQGTGA. Trimming took 3 bases from V and 8 from J; bases not matched to a gene: 4. The CDR3 region has the DNA TGTGCCAGCAGCTTGGGTACAGGGGAGCCCCAGCATTTT. It encodes CASSLGTGEPQHF. The whole variable domain, remainder taken from reference TRBV7-3 and TRBJ1-5, is GAGVSQTPSNKVTEKGKYVELRCDPISGHTALYWYRQSLGQGPEFLIYFQGTGAADDSGLPNDRFFAVRPEGSVSTLKIQRTERGDSAVYLCASSLGTGEPQHFGDGTRLSIL.

The V gene is TRBV27, the J gene TRBJ2-5; TRBD1 agrees at 7 bases. The CDR3 spans 15 residues. J lost 5 bases, V lost 5 bases, and 11 bases had no gene match. Germline-derived CDR1 and CDR2 are MNHEY and SMNVEV (reference sequence). CDR3 region: CASSAQNRGIETQYF. CDR3 in DNA: TGTGCCAGCAGTGCCCAAAACAGGGGAATTGAGACCCAGTACTTC.

The rearrangement joins TRBV6-5 to TRBJ2-7; D may be TRBD1 (5 bases). Trimming took off 2 bases at V and 2 bases at J, with 10 bases between the two ends. CDR3 length equals 14 residues. Germline CDR1 MNHEY, CDR2 SVGAGI. CDR3 in DNA: TGTGCCAGCAGTTACCAGGGTAGGGCCTACGAGCAGTACGTC. This sequence encodes CASSYQGRAYEQYV.

The V call is TRBV5-8, the J call TRBJ1-1; 8 positions agree with TRBD1. V lost 3 bases, J lost 3 bases, and 4 bases stayed unmatched. The CDR3 length is 14 residues. Germline CDR1 SGHTS, CDR2 YDEGEE. The CDR3 is CASSSRTGHTEAFF. The CDR3, as DNA: TGTGCCAGCAGCTCCAGGACAGGGCACACTGAAGCTTTCTTT.

This chain links TRBV5-6 with TRBJ2-7, with TRBD1 as a possible D gene (6 bases). Germline values: CDR1 SGHDT, CDR2 YYEEEE. The CDR3 spans 14 residues. Trimming shortened V by 0 bases and J by 2 bases, and 9 bases separated the two germline ends. The CDR3 DNA reads as TGTGCCAGCAGCTTGGCCGGGACAACCTACGAGCAGTACGTC. It specifies CASSLAGTTYEQYV.

The chain couples TRBV9 to TRBJ1-1; a possible D gene is TRBD1 (5 bases). Between the trimmed V and J ends, which lost 4 bases and 5 bases, there was a span of 12 bases. CDR1 is SGDLS, CDR2 YYNGEE, per germline. The CDR3 is 13 amino acids. CDR3 region: CASSMGGGTEAFF. Written as DNA, the CDR3 is TGTGCCAGCAGCATGGGCGGGGGAACTGAAGCTTTCTTT.

This clone was found once. The J gene is TRBJ2-1, the V gene TRBV5-8; D is perhaps TRBD1 (6 bases). There are 18 residues in the CDR3. Germline assignment: CDR1 SGHTS and CDR2 YDEGEE. Trimming removed 2 bases at V and 5 bases at J, with 23 bases between. The CDR3 sequence is CASSFQARWDKGNNEQFF. The CDR3 bases are TGTGCCAGCAGCTTCCAGGCTAGGTGGGACAAGGGAAACAATGAGCAGTTCTTC.

This clone has just one count. The rearrangement joins TRBV5-4 to TRBJ2-1, with TRBD2 identical over 7 bases. J was trimmed by 1 base and V by 4 bases; bases with no gene match: 11. This CDR3 is built from 17 residues. CDR1 is SGHNT and CDR2 is YYREEE in the germline V gene (reference sequence). CDR3 bases: TGTGCCAGCAGCCCTGGGACTAACCCCTTATCCTACAATGAGCAGTTCTTC. This translates into CASSPGTNPLSYNEQFF. Looking up the rest from reference TRBV5-4 and TRBJ2-1 gives the full variable domain: ETGVTQSPTHLIKTRGQQVTLRCSSQSGHNTVSWYQQALGQGPQFIFQYYREEENGRGNFPPRFSGLQFPNYSSELNVNALELDDSALYLCASSPGTNPLSYNEQFFGPGTRLTVL.

The genes are TRBV4-1 and TRBJ2-5; the match to TRBD1 covers 7 bases. The CDR3 is 16 amino acids. The V gene's germline CDR1 is MGHRA and CDR2 YSYEKL. Trimming cost V 0 bases and J 2 bases; bases outside gene matches: 6. CDR3 amino acids: CASSQDRGQLQETQYF. In nucleotides, the CDR3 is TGCGCCAGCAGCCAAGATAGGGGACAGCTACAAGAGACCCAGTACTTC.

This chain uses TRBV7-9 with TRBJ1-1; D unresolved. In germline, CDR1 is SEHNR, CDR2 FQNEAQ (reference sequence). Between the trimmed V and J ends, which lost 5 bases and 5 bases, there was a span of 12 bases. The CDR3 has 13 residues. The CDR3 nucleotides are TGTGCCAGCAGCCCTCATCGGGAGACTGAAGCTTTCTTT. Amino acids: CASSPHRETEAFF.

The chain links TRBV9 to TRBJ2-2; possibly TRBD1 for D (5 bases). CDR1 SGDLS and CDR2 YYNGEE come from the germline V gene. The CDR3 consists of 17 residues. V lost 3 bases to trimming and J lost 4 bases, with 19 bases between them. The CDR3 loop is CASSASEAGFRTGELFF. CDR3 DNA: TGTGCCAGCAGCGCCAGCGAGGCAGGGTTTCGCACCGGGGAGCTGTTTTTT.

The genes are TRBV11-1 and TRBJ2-1; the match to TRBD1 covers 7 bases. V was clipped by 2 bases and J by 3 bases; unmatched bases: 4. CDR3 size: 15 residues. The germline gives CDR1 SGHAT, CDR2 FQDESV (reference sequence). The CDR3 spells CASSLRDSFYNEQFF. The CDR3 region has the DNA TGTGCCAGCAGCTTACGGGACAGCTTCTACAATGAGCAGTTCTTC.

V usage is TRBV7-2 and J usage is TRBJ2-1; perhaps TRBD2 as D (6 bases). Trimming removed 3 bases from V and 7 bases from J, with 13 bases in between. The germline gives CDR1 SGHTA, CDR2 FQGNSA. The CDR3 sequence is 14 residues long. CDR3: CASSFRSGGNEQFF. As DNA, the CDR3 is TGTGCCAGCAGCTTCCGTAGCGGCGGGAATGAGCAGTTCTTC.

CDR3 sequence (DNA): TGCGCCAGCAGCCAAAGCCCAGCGGGTTCGTCCTACAATGAGCAGTTCTTC. This gives the protein CASSQSPAGSSYNEQFF. V and J are TRBV4-1 and TRBJ2-1; a possible D gene is TRBD2 (6 bases). CDR3 size: 17 residues. Germline CDR1 is MGHRA and CDR2 is YSYEKL. Trimming cost V 2 bases and J 1 base, with 15 bases left between them.

The chain joins TRBV4-1 to TRBJ1-3; D is unclear. Trimming took 1 base from V and 4 from J, leaving 11 bases between them. In germline, CDR1 is MGHRA, CDR2 YSYEKL. The CDR3 has 15 amino acids. CDR3 nucleotides: TGCGCCAGCAGCCAAGTAGCTACGGGGGGAAACACCATATATTTT. Translating gives CASSQVATGGNTIYF.

The V and J genes are TRBV18 and TRBJ2-1; 12 positions agree with TRBD1. Unmatched junction bases numbered 11, after V lost 3 bases and J lost 8 bases. CDR1 KGHSH and CDR2 LQKENI come from the germline V gene. The length of the CDR3 is 17 residues. CDR3 in DNA: TGTGCCAGCTCACCCCAGGAACCGGGACAGGGGGCTTATGAGCAGTTCTTC. The encoded protein is CASSPQEPGQGAYEQFF.